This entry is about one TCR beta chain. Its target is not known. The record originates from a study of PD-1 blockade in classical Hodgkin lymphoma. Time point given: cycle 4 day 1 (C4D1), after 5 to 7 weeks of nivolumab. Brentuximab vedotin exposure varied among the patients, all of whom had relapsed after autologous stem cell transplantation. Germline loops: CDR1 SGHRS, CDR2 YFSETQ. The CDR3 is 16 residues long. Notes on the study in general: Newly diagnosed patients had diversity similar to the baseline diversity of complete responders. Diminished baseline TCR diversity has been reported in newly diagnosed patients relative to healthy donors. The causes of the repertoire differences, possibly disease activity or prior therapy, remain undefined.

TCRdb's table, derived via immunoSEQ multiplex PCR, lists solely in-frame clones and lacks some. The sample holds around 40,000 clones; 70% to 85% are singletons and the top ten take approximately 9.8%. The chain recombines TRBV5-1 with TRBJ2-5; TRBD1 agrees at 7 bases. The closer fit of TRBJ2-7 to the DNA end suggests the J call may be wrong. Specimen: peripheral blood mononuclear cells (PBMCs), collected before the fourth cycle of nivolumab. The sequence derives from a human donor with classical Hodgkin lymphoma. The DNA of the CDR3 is TGCGCCAGCAGCTTGGGGGATGACAGGGTTAGGACCGAGCAGTACTTC. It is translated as CASSLGDDRVRTEQYF.